This T cell receptor (beta chain) was observed in a study of T-cell memory formation after mild COVID-19. Study results and caveats: Researchers found some responding clones in pre-infection memory, a sign that cross-reactive memory joined. There was a balanced CD4/CD8 profile in clones contracting day 15 to 85, and later expanders leaned CD4+. Confirmation of SARS-CoV-2 specificity was lacking for second-wave clones peaking day 37. Mainly CM and EM harbored the contracting CD4+ clones; mainly EMRA harbored the CD8+ ones.

The CDR3 contains 16 residues. Germline assignment: CDR1 MNHEY and CDR2 SMNVEV (reference sequence). V was clipped by 7 bases and J by 2 bases, with 17 bases between them. MiXCR, run by TCRdb on the 5' RACE reads, gives a single entry per CDR3 protein. This table holds approximately 580,000 distinct CDR3 sequences, about 20% found once. About this clonotype: As yet, its antigen is unknown.

The specimen sequenced was PBMCs or a T cell subset sorted from them (not recorded which). The chain is built from TRBV27 and TRBJ2-2, with D possibly TRBD2 on 5 matching bases. This sequence was found in an adult woman who had mild COVID-19 (a few samples of this study predate the infection). Cell type and time point are not known. The CDR3 region is CASTPLPGFNTGELFF. The DNA for the CDR3 is TGTGCCAGCACCCCACTGCCGGGATTTAACACCGGGGAGCTGTTTTTT.